This T cell receptor beta chain comes out of a study of T cells and Merkel cell carcinoma outcomes. Clones were read by immunoSEQ multiplex PCR, and TCRdb kept only the in-frame ones, dropping some. Of 450 to 750 clones in the sample, over 85% are singletons; the top ten hold over 4.5%. The germline V gene encodes CDR1 SGHDT and CDR2 YYEEEE. V lost 2 bases to trimming and J lost 5 bases, with 17 bases between them. The CDR3 contains 16 residues. Points from the study as a whole: Repertoire plus T-cell density reportedly predicted Merkel cell carcinoma outcomes.

Regarding this clone: Its cognate antigen is unknown.

The chain recombines TRBV5-6 with TRBJ2-4; D perhaps matches TRBD1 (6 bases). Sequenced: tumor tissue from Merkel cell carcinoma. This clonotype was sampled from a human donor with Merkel cell carcinoma. DNA of the CDR3: TGTGCCAGCAGCTTTCGAACTACAGGGTTAGAAAACATTCAGTACTTC. This sequence encodes CASSFRTTGLENIQYF.